The 15 T cell receptor beta chains reported below all come from one sample, sequenced in a study of low-dose radiotherapy and immunotherapy resistance in tumors. cDNA synthesis used a TRAV/TRBV-specific primer set for both chains. Using a constant-region primer together with a V-primer adapter, TCRs were subjected to around 20 PCR cycles of amplification. TCRdb re-called the reads through MiXCR, storing one row per CDR3 protein. The table includes about 6,600 distinct CDR3 sequences, around 50% detected once. These receptor sequences come from a human donor with advanced metastatic prostate, ovarian, gallbladder or colorectal cancer (not recorded which). This table probably holds off-target reads from a library built for another chain.

This rearrangement joins TRBV11-2 to TRBJ2-7; D is undetermined. The germline V gene has CDR1 SGHAT and CDR2 FQNNGV. Between the trimmed V and J ends, which lost 1 base and 0 bases, there was a span of 10 bases. The CDR3 length is 15 residues. The CDR3 coding sequence is TGTGCCAGCAGCTTAGGAAGCGTGAACTCCTACGAGCAGTACTTC. It specifies CASSLGSVNSYEQYF. The complete variable domain, with remaining parts taken from reference TRBV11-2 and TRBJ2-7, reads EAGVAQSPRYKIIEKRQSVAFWCNPISGHATLYWYQQILGQGPKLLIQFQNNGVVDDSQLPKDRFSAERLKGVDSTLKIQPAKLEDSAVYLCASSLGSVNSYEQYFGPGTRLTVT.

The chain is built from TRBV29-1 and TRBJ2-3; TRBD2 agrees at 9 bases. The junction had 6 bases not matched to a gene; V was cut back by 6 bases and J by 5 bases. Germline CDR1 is SQVTM and CDR2 is ANQGSEA. The CDR3 runs to 13 residues. DNA for the CDR3: TGCAGCGTGGAGGGACTAGCAGGAGATACGCAGTATTTT. This encodes CSVEGLAGDTQYF.

This rearrangement joins TRBV29-1 to TRBJ2-3; 14 bases map to TRBD2. Trimming at V came to 6 bases and at J to 2 bases, leaving 4 bases not matched to a gene. Germline CDR1 SQVTM, CDR2 ANQGSEA. This CDR3 comprises 15 residues. The CDR3 DNA is TGCAGCGTCCTGGGACTAGCGGGGGACACAGATACGCAGTATTTT. This gives the protein CSVLGLAGDTDTQYF.

This chain uses TRBV5-5 with TRBJ2-3; D remains unclear. From germline, CDR1 is SGHKS and CDR2 YYEKEE (reference sequence). Trimming removed 6 bases at V and 2 bases at J, with 4 bases between. The CDR3 is 11 amino acids. The CDR3 here is CASTLTDTQYF. For the CDR3, the DNA is TGTGCCAGCACTCTCACAGATACGCAGTATTTT. Supplemented by reference TRBV5-5 and TRBJ2-3, the full variable domain reads DAGVTQSPTHLIKTRGQQVTLRCSPISGHKSVSWYQQVLGQGPQFIFQYYEKEERGRGNFPDRFSARQFPNYSSELNVNALLLGDSALYLCASTLTDTQYFGPGTRLTVL.

The CDR3 here is CALLRQGSSYEQYF. CDR3 sequence (DNA): TGTGCCTTGTTGAGACAGGGGAGCTCCTACGAGCAGTACTTC. The chain has TRBV30 and TRBJ2-7; TRBD1 matches 8 bases. The CDR3 covers 14 residues. The germline gives CDR1 GTSNPN, CDR2 SVGIG (reference sequence). V was clipped by 7 bases and J by 0 bases; unmatched bases: 8.

A few counts support this clonotype. This chain connects TRBV2 to TRBJ2-1; 7 bases fit TRBD1. The CDR3 totals 11 residues. Trimming removed 1 base from V and 14 bases from J; junction bases left unmatched: 2. Looked up from germline, CDR1 is SNHLY and CDR2 is FYNNEI. CDR3 amino acids: CASSEETGKFF. CDR3 sequence (DNA): TGTGCCAGCAGTGAAGAGACAGGGAAGTTCTTC.

The chain is built from TRBV28 and TRBJ1-2, with 8 bases lining up with TRBD1. The CDR3 consists of 12 residues. Looked up from germline, CDR1 is MDHEN and CDR2 is SYDVKM. The V gene end was trimmed by 4 bases and the J gene end by 7 bases; junction bases not matched to a gene: 2. The DNA for the CDR3 is TGTGCCAGCAGTTCGACAGGGGCTGGCTACACCTTC. Amino acid sequence: CASSSTGAGYTF.

This clonotype turned up a few times. The chain uses TRBV18 and TRBJ2-5, with D tentatively TRBD1 (7 bases). This CDR3 has 18 residues. V lost 3 bases to trimming and J lost 0 bases, with 20 bases between them. The germline V gene encodes CDR1 KGHSH and CDR2 LQKENI. The CDR3 loop is CASSPRGRTGSYQETQYF. Written as DNA, the CDR3 is TGTGCCAGCTCACCGAGGGGGAGGACAGGATCGTACCAAGAGACCCAGTACTTC.

This clonotype was seen a few times. The chain employs TRBV7-6 and TRBJ2-7, with 8 bases identical to TRBD1. Germline values: CDR1 SGHVS, CDR2 FNYEAQ. J gave up 1 base and V 0 bases, and 2 bases lay outside the gene matches. The CDR3 consists of 15 residues. Here the CDR3 DNA reads TGTGCCAGCAGCTTAGCCCGGGACAGGTCCTACGAGCAGTACTTC. This encodes CASSLARDRSYEQYF.

This clonotype has more than one count but fewer than ten. The V gene is TRBV12-3 or TRBV12-4, the J gene TRBJ2-7; no clear D. The CDR3 is 13 amino acids. V was trimmed by 4 bases and J by 3 bases, leaving 10 bases between them. The CDR3 nucleotides are TGTGCCAGCAGTTACCCCAACATCTACGAGCAGTACTTC. This translates into CASSYPNIYEQYF.

The rearrangement uses TRBV2 and TRBJ1-1, with D uncertain. Germline-derived CDR1 and CDR2 are SNHLY and FYNNEI. This CDR3 region has 14 residues. Deletions cut 1 base from V and 4 bases from J, with 10 bases between. The CDR3 is CASSEEVLSTEAFF. CDR3 bases: TGTGCCAGCAGTGAAGAGGTGCTAAGCACTGAAGCTTTCTTT.

J is TRBJ2-7 and V is TRBV18; the match to TRBD2 covers 7 bases. Germline V gene data show CDR1 as KGHSH and CDR2 as LQKENI. V lost 1 base and J lost 6; bases outside the gene matches: 3. The CDR3 contains 13 residues. Here the CDR3 reads CASSPRREGEQYF. CDR3 in DNA: TGTGCCAGCTCACCACGCAGGGAGGGCGAGCAGTACTTC.

V gene TRBV5-1 combines with J gene TRBJ2-7; 10 nucleotides line up with TRBD1. The CDR3 loop spans 15 amino acids. The germline CDR1 and CDR2 sequences are SGHRS and YFSETQ. J lost 3 bases, V lost 2 bases, and 5 bases had no gene match. The DNA of the CDR3 is TGCGCCAGCAGCTTTCTTCGGACAGGGGGCTACGAGCAGTACTTC. Amino acids: CASSFLRTGGYEQYF.

A word on this clonotype: Germline is not matched at one junction end, which may reflect a read error. The rearrangement joins TRBV2 to TRBJ2-5; 10 bases match TRBD1. CDR1 and CDR2 (germline): SNHLY, FYNNEI. This CDR3 contains 14 residues. The CDR3 loop reads CASSEAGTGEVRDF. The CDR3 DNA reads as TGTGCCAGCAGTGAAGCCGGGACAGGGGAAGTGAGGGACTTC.

This chain joins TRBV12-3 or TRBV12-4 and TRBJ1-5; no definite D call. CDR3 length equals 11 residues. V was trimmed by 5 bases and J by 9 bases, leaving 8 bases between them. CDR3 region: CASSLLGPQHF. In DNA, the CDR3 is TGTGCCAGCAGTCTATTGGGGCCCCAGCATTTT.